This T cell receptor beta chain was recorded in a study of T cells after yellow fever vaccination. General observations from the study: Some clonotypes were seen in both the CD4 and the CD8 compartments. These made up a small share and likely arose from convergent recombination.

UMIs were added to TCR cDNA along with a universal primer site when it was made by 5'RACE template switching. TCRdb reprocessed the 5' RACE reads via MiXCR and lists one record per CDR3 protein. The sample consists of 620,000 or so distinct CDR3 sequences, around 12% of them appearing once. Concerning this clonotype itself: Its antigen is not known.

The CDR3 extends over 15 amino acids. V lost 3 bases to trimming and J lost 4 bases, with 16 bases between them. Germline loops: CDR1 DFQATT, CDR2 SNEGSKA (reference sequence). This TCR was sampled from a man aged 30-40 years who received the YFV17D yellow fever vaccine. The rearrangement links TRBV20-1 to TRBJ2-1; D remains ambiguous. The sample in question was PBMCs, obtained on the day of the yellow fever booster vaccination. CDR3 DNA: TGCAGTGCTAGGGGTGAGAAGGTTACTTACAATGAGCAGTTCTTC. Encoded protein: CSARGEKVTYNEQFF.